Each of the 28 T cell receptor beta chains below was sequenced from the same sample in a study of blood T cell repertoires in COVID-19. The data were produced by immunoSEQ multiplex PCR, yet TCRdb's version contains in-frame clones alone and is incomplete. This repertoire shows 150,000 to 200,000 clones, approximately 79% found once; its top ten account for less than 3%. Sequencing used peripheral blood. These receptor sequences come from a woman at least 80 years old with acute or convalescent COVID-19.

This clone has a single count. This sequence joins TRBV9 and TRBJ1-1; D call uncertain. V lost 3 bases and J lost 0, with 6 bases in between. The CDR3 extends over 13 amino acids. Germline-derived CDR1 and CDR2 are SGDLS and YYNGEE. The CDR3 reads CASSAKMNTEAFF. In nucleotides, the CDR3 is TGTGCCAGCAGCGCCAAAATGAACACTGAAGCTTTCTTT.

The table lists this clone with a few counts. The chain has TRBV7-9 and TRBJ2-3; 11 bases are a match to TRBD2. This CDR3 has 18 amino acids. Germline CDR1 is SEHNR and CDR2 is FQNEAQ (reference sequence). With V trimmed by 1 base and J by 2 bases, 8 bases remained unmatched. DNA of the CDR3: TGTGCCAGCAGCTTAGGAACTAGCGGGAGTTGGGACACAGATACGCAGTATTTT. Amino acids: CASSLGTSGSWDTDTQYF.

This chain connects TRBV19 to TRBJ2-2, with 10 bases that match TRBD2. The germline CDR1 and CDR2 sequences are LNHDA and SQIVND (reference sequence). Trimming at V came to 6 bases and at J to 7 bases, leaving 8 bases not matched to a gene. The CDR3 spans 15 residues. CDR3 loop: CASSPSGSIGGELFF. CDR3 sequence (DNA): TGTGCCAGTAGCCCTAGCGGGAGTATCGGCGGGGAGCTGTTTTTT.

This chain links TRBV3-1 (or the pseudogene TRBV3-2) with TRBJ2-2; 8 nucleotides agree with TRBD2. Trimming cost V 0 bases and J 2 bases; bases outside gene matches: 8. Looked up from germline, CDR1 is LGHDT and CDR2 is YNNKEL (reference sequence). This CDR3 has 18 amino acids. Written as DNA, the CDR3 is TGTGCCAGCAGCCAAGAGGGCTGGCTAGCGGGTAACACCGGGGAGCTGTTTTTT. Translated: CASSQEGWLAGNTGELFF.

This sequence joins TRBV7-8 and TRBJ1-5, with 7 bases lining up with TRBD1. Germline-derived CDR1 and CDR2 are SGHVS and FQNEAQ. The trim removed 5 bases at V and 8 bases at J, leaving 12 bases unmatched. The CDR3 is 15 amino acids. This CDR3 reads CASSPETGAGKPQHF. The CDR3 DNA sequence: TGTGCCAGCAGCCCAGAAACAGGGGCGGGAAAGCCCCAGCATTTT.

The chain is built from TRBV27 and TRBJ2-1, with 11 bases fitting TRBD2. The ends lost 5 bases at V and 6 bases at J; junction bases unmatched: 6. This CDR3 contains 15 residues. Germline V gene data show CDR1 as MNHEY and CDR2 as SMNVEV (reference sequence). This CDR3 is CASSILGLAANEQFF. As DNA, the CDR3 is TGTGCCAGCAGTATCCTGGGACTAGCGGCCAATGAGCAGTTCTTC.

The chain has TRBV11-2 and TRBJ1-2; 7 bases map to TRBD1. The CDR3 runs 15 residues. Germline V gives CDR1 SGHAT, CDR2 FQNNGV. V lost 7 bases, J lost 4 bases, and 12 bases stayed unmatched. CDR3 DNA sequence: TGTGCCAGCAACCCCCTCCGGGACAGACCCTATGGCTACACCTTC. Residues: CASNPLRDRPYGYTF.

The J gene is TRBJ2-2, the V gene TRBV4-2, with TRBD2 identical over 12 bases. CDR3 length: 16 amino acids. The germline V gene has CDR1 LGHNA and CDR2 YNFKEQ. Germline trimming cut 4 bases from V and 6 bases from J; bases unmatched to any gene: 6. The CDR3 reads CASSRLAGGFPGELFF. The CDR3 nucleotides are TGTGCCAGCAGCCGTCTAGCGGGAGGGTTCCCCGGGGAGCTGTTTTTT.

The chain recombines TRBV27 with TRBJ2-7; TRBD1 agrees at 12 bases. Germline V gene sequence: CDR1 MNHEY, CDR2 SMNVEV (reference sequence). V dropped 6 bases and J dropped 4; count of bases not matched to a gene: 7. The length of the CDR3 is 15 residues. CDR3 sequence: CASRGVGQGAYEQYF. The CDR3 nucleotides read TGTGCCAGCAGGGGAGTGGGACAGGGGGCGTACGAGCAGTACTTC.

The chain carries TRBV6-6 and TRBJ2-3; 8 bases map to TRBD2. The CDR3 sequence is 15 residues long. V trimming: 6 bases; J trimming: 1 base; junction bases outside the gene matches: 6. Germline lookup yields CDR1 MNHNY and CDR2 SVGAGI (reference sequence). As DNA, the CDR3 is TGTGCCAGCAGCCAACTAGCGGAGGGCACAGATACGCAGTATTTT. Translation gives CASSQLAEGTDTQYF.

The V and J genes are TRBV21-1 and TRBJ1-6; the D segment call TRBD1 is taken from the table without a DNA check. TRBV21-1 is assigned pseudogene status. This CDR3 spans 17 amino acids. The CDR3 region has the DNA TGTGCCAGCAGCAACGGACAGAAGAGCTCCTATAATTCACCCCTCCACTTT. This translates into CASSNGQKSSYNSPLHF.

J is TRBJ2-2 and V is TRBV19; TRBD2 might be the D (5 bases). The V gene's germline CDR1 is LNHDA and CDR2 SQIVND (reference sequence). This CDR3 is 15 amino acids long. Trimming left V 7 bases short and J 4 bases short, with 16 bases between. CDR3 nucleotide sequence: TGTGCCAGTATCCTAGCTGGATCCTCCACCGGGGAGCTGTTTTTT. Translated, it gives CASILAGSSTGELFF.

The CDR3 bases are TGTGCCAGCAGCCAAGACTCCCAAGAGACCCAGTACTTC. Encoded protein: CASSQDSQETQYF. This chain connects TRBV11-3 to TRBJ2-5; D call uncertain. V lost 5 bases to trimming and J lost 1 base, with 8 bases between them. Germline CDR1 reads SGHNT; CDR2 reads YENEEA. CDR3 length: 13 residues.

The chain employs TRBV5-4 and TRBJ2-1; 13 bases map to TRBD2. The germline CDR1 and CDR2 sequences are SGHNT and YYREEE (reference sequence). The CDR3 has 16 residues. Trimming took 4 bases from V and 7 from J; bases not matched to a gene: 8. The CDR3 here is CASSVGLAGVSNEQFF. The CDR3 DNA is TGTGCCAGCAGCGTCGGACTAGCGGGAGTTTCTAATGAGCAGTTCTTC.

A word on this clone: Distinct nucleotide sequences in the sample also encode this CDR3. The chain links TRBV5-5 to TRBJ1-5; 9 bases match TRBD1. With 4 bases clipped from V and 0 bases from J, the junction kept 8 bases outside the gene matches. This CDR3 contains 17 residues. Per germline, CDR1 SGHKS and CDR2 YYEKEE (reference sequence). The chain's CDR3 is CASSAGTGSYSNQPQHF. The CDR3 DNA follows: TGTGCCAGCAGCGCCGGGACAGGGTCATATAGCAATCAGCCCCAGCATTTT.

The V call is TRBV10-3, the J call TRBJ1-1, with 8 bases aligning to TRBD1. Germline CDR1 is ENHRY and CDR2 is SYGVKD. The CDR3 runs 15 residues. V shed 6 bases and J 2 bases; nucleotides not matched to a gene: 8. The CDR3 DNA is TGTGCCATCAGAGGAACAGGGGGGGGAAACACTGAAGCTTTCTTT. Translating gives CAIRGTGGGNTEAFF.

This chain joins TRBV9 and TRBJ2-3, with unresolved D. The CDR3 is 12 amino acids. Trimming removed 0 bases from V and 6 bases from J, with 5 bases in between. CDR1 and CDR2 from the germline V gene are SGDLS and YYNGEE. The CDR3 DNA reads TGTGCCAGCAGCGTAGCTACGGATACGCAGTATTTT. Residues: CASSVATDTQYF. Complete variable domain (other parts from reference TRBV9 and TRBJ2-3): DSGVTQTPKHLITATGQRVTLRCSPRSGDLSVYWYQQSLDQGLQFLIQYYNGEERAKGNILERFSAQQFPDLHSELNLSSLELGDSALYFCASSVATDTQYFGPGTRLTVL.

In its sample, this clone was seen a few times. V gene TRBV3-1 (or the pseudogene TRBV3-2) combines with J gene TRBJ1-5, with 9 bases lining up with TRBD1. CDR3 length equals 14 residues. V was clipped by 5 bases and J by 7 bases; unmatched bases: 6. The germline V gene has CDR1 LGHDT and CDR2 YNNKEL (reference sequence). CDR3 residues: CASSYRGRRQPQHF. The CDR3 DNA follows: TGTGCCAGCAGCTACAGGGGGCGCAGGCAGCCCCAGCATTTT.

The DNA for the CDR3 is TGTGCCAGCGTGTCGTACTATAATTCACCCCTCCACTTT. Translating it yields CASVSYYNSPLHF. The rearrangement uses TRBV28 and TRBJ1-6; D not certain. The CDR3 totals 13 residues. V shed 8 bases and J shed 3 bases, with 8 bases lying between them. CDR1 MDHEN and CDR2 SYDVKM come from the germline V gene.

The chain uses TRBV7-2 and TRBJ2-7; 7 bases map to TRBD2. Unmatched junction bases numbered 9, after V lost 3 bases and J lost 4 bases. The CDR3 runs to 15 residues. The germline CDR1 and CDR2 sequences are SGHTA and FQGNSA. The CDR3 region has the DNA TGTGCCAGCAGCTTGGCTGGCGGGAGCTATTACGAGCAGTACTTC. It yields the protein CASSLAGGSYYEQYF.

This chain joins TRBV10-1 and TRBJ2-2, with 10 bases identical to TRBD1. The V segment lost 4 bases and the J segment 2 bases; nucleotides outside the gene matches: 13. The germline V gene has CDR1 WNHNN and CDR2 SYGVQD (reference sequence). This CDR3 has 19 residues. CDR3 DNA sequence: TGCGCCAGCAGTGGCGGGACAGGGGTTGGATCGGGTAACACCGGGGAGCTGTTTTTT. Amino acids: CASSGGTGVGSGNTGELFF.

The rearrangement links TRBV2 to TRBJ2-7; TRBD1 might be the D (7 bases). Germline CDR1 SNHLY, CDR2 FYNNEI. The length of the CDR3 is 11 residues. CDR3 sequence reads: CAGGQLHEQYF. DNA for the CDR3: TGTGCGGGGGGACAGCTGCACGAGCAGTACTTC. The full variable domain, in which reference TRBV2 and TRBJ2-7 provide the parts outside the CDR3, is EPEVTQTPSHQVTQMGQEVILRCVPISNHLYFYWYRQILGQKVEFLVSFYNNEISEKSEIFDDQFSVERPDGSNFTLKIRSTKLEDSAMYFCAGGQLHEQYFGPGTRLTVT.

The rearrangement links TRBV6-2 or TRBV6-3 to TRBJ1-3; no reliable D call. The CDR3 is 14 amino acids. V gave up 3 bases and J gave up 0 bases, with 6 bases separating them. The germline CDR1 and CDR2 sequences are MNHEY and SVGEGT. CDR3 bases: TGTGCCAGCAGTTATGGACTCTCTGGAAACACCATATATTTT. Its translation is CASSYGLSGNTIYF.

The V gene is TRBV7-2, the J gene TRBJ2-5; weak D call: TRBD1 (5 bases). With 4 bases removed from V and 0 bases from J, the gap between germline ends came to 15 bases. The length of the CDR3 is 16 residues. Germline CDR1 and CDR2: SGHTA and FQGNSA. The CDR3 reads CASSSQGSPNQETQYF. The CDR3, as DNA: TGTGCCAGCAGCTCCCAGGGAAGCCCTAACCAAGAGACCCAGTACTTC.

This chain connects TRBV11-1 to TRBJ2-5; the D gene is possibly TRBD2 (6 bases). Looked up from germline, CDR1 is SGHAT and CDR2 is FQDESV (reference sequence). This CDR3 spans 15 amino acids. The V and J ends lost 1 base and 9 bases respectively, with 18 bases between them. The CDR3 sequence: CASSLEWGREEAQYF. In DNA, the CDR3 is TGTGCCAGCAGCTTAGAATGGGGCAGGGAGGAGGCCCAGTACTTC.

The chain has TRBV20-1 and TRBJ2-3, with TRBD2 matching 9 bases. This CDR3 has 19 amino acids. Germline CDR1 DFQATT, CDR2 SNEGSKA (reference sequence). J gave up 3 bases and V 3 bases, and 19 bases lay outside the gene matches. The DNA of the CDR3 is TGCAGTGCTAGTCCGCCTAGCGGGGAGAATGGGCTTTTGACAGATACGCAGTATTTT. This codes for CSASPPSGENGLLTDTQYF.

The chain uses TRBV28 and TRBJ2-1, with D possibly TRBD2 on 6 matching bases. V lost 4 bases, J lost 15 bases, and 16 bases lay in between. CDR1 MDHEN and CDR2 SYDVKM come from the germline V gene. This CDR3 is 12 amino acids long. CDR3 sequence reads: CASSSGTQSRFF. CDR3 sequence (DNA): TGTGCCAGCAGTTCCGGGACTCAATCCCGGTTCTTC.

The chain couples TRBV18 to TRBJ2-7, with 7 bases aligning to TRBD2. Trimming cost V 2 bases and J 0 bases; bases outside gene matches: 13. Germline assignment: CDR1 KGHSH and CDR2 LQKENI. The CDR3 spans 18 residues. The CDR3 loop reads CASSPIYLAAGSSYEQYF. The CDR3 nucleotides are TGTGCCAGCTCACCAATTTACCTAGCGGCTGGATCCTCCTACGAGCAGTACTTC.